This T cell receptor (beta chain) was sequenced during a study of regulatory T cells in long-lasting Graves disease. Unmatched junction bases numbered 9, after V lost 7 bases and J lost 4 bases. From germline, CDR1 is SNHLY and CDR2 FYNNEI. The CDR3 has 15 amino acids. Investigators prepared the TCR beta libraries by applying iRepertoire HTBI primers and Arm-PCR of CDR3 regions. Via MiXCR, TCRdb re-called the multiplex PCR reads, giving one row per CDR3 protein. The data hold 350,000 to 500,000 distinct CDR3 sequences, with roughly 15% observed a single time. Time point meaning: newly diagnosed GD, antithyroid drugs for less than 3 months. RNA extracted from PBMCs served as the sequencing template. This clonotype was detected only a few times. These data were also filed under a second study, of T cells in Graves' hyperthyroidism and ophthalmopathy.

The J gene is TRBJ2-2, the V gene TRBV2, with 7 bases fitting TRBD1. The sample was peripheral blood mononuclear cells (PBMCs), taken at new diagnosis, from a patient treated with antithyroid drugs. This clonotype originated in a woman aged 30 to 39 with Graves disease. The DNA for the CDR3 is TGTGCCAGCAAACTCCGGGACAGCATCACCGGGGAGCTGTTTTTT. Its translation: CASKLRDSITGELFF.